This T cell receptor (beta chain) was obtained from a study of blood T cell repertoires in COVID-19. Cohorts were based on clinical histories the participants reported. The V gene's germline CDR1 is SGHRS and CDR2 YFSETQ. The CDR3 sequence is 15 residues long. Trimming took 5 bases from V and 5 from J, leaving 19 bases between them. The data were produced by immunoSEQ multiplex PCR, yet TCRdb's version contains in-frame clones alone and is incomplete. This table has around 500,000 clones, about 88% appearing once. The V call is TRBV5-1, the J call TRBJ2-5, with D perhaps matching TRBD1 (7 bases). The TCR sequence derives from a woman aged 55-70 years who had recovered from COVID-19. The sequenced material came from PBMCs or T cells enriched from blood (not recorded which). The chain's CDR3 is CASREPEGAGETQYF. The CDR3 DNA follows: TGCGCCAGCAGAGAACCGGAGGGGGCAGGGGAGACCCAGTACTTC.